This entry lists 19 T cell receptor beta chains sequenced from one sample in a study of graft-versus-host responses after intestinal transplantation. Which antigens these TCRs recognize remains unknown. Assay used: immunoSEQ multiplex PCR; TCRdb lists only in-frame clones, some missing. The sample holds tens of thousands of clones, roughly 91% seen once. The material sequenced was unstimulated CD8+ T cells sorted from spleen or lymph node cells, taken before intestinal transplant. Receptor source: a human donor who received an intestinal transplant.

This clone appeared a single time. The chain carries TRBV7-8 and TRBJ2-5; the match to TRBD1 covers 7 bases. CDR3 length: 13 amino acids. With V trimmed by 8 bases and J by 1 base, 4 bases remained unmatched. Germline V gene lookup returns CDR1 SGHVS and CDR2 FQNEAQ. CDR3 sequence: CASVWDSQETQYF. CDR3 DNA sequence: TGTGCCAGCGTTTGGGACAGCCAAGAGACCCAGTACTTC.

V gene TRBV19 combines with J gene TRBJ1-1; D possibly corresponds to TRBD1 (5 bases). Germline assignment: CDR1 LNHDA and CDR2 SQIVND (reference sequence). CDR3 length: 15 amino acids. Between the trimmed V and J ends, which lost 4 bases and 0 bases, there was a span of 12 bases. Here the CDR3 reads CASSTSRVLNTEAFF. The CDR3 nucleotides read TGTGCCAGTAGTACGAGCAGGGTTCTGAACACTGAAGCTTTCTTT.

The count of this clone is one. The genes are TRBV30 and TRBJ2-6; no firm D call. This CDR3 spans 14 amino acids. V lost 3 bases and J 3 bases, leaving 9 bases between the germline ends. Germline CDR1 reads GTSNPN; CDR2 reads SVGIG (reference sequence). The CDR3 sequence is CAWSESRGANVLTF. CDR3 DNA: TGTGCCTGGAGCGAAAGCCGTGGGGCCAACGTCCTGACTTTC.

The V call is TRBV18, the J call TRBJ1-2, with D uncertain. The CDR3 contains 16 residues. V lost 2 bases and J 3 bases, leaving 16 bases between the germline ends. The germline V gene encodes CDR1 KGHSH and CDR2 LQKENI. CDR3: CASSPDSLADYYGYTF. The CDR3 bases are TGTGCCAGCTCACCAGATAGTTTAGCCGATTACTATGGCTACACCTTC.

The gene calls are TRBV30 and TRBJ2-3, with D uncertain. There are 10 residues in the CDR3. Germline V gene data show CDR1 as GTSNPN and CDR2 as SVGIG (reference sequence). Trimming took off 3 bases at V and 6 bases at J, with 4 bases between the two ends. The CDR3 nucleotides are TGTGCCTGGAGCGGGGATACGCAGTATTTT. Translated, it gives CAWSGDTQYF.

The gene calls are TRBV28 and TRBJ2-7; possible D gene TRBD2, 5 bases. Germline V lookup: CDR1 MDHEN, CDR2 SYDVKM. CDR3 size: 14 residues. V was trimmed by 7 bases and J by 3 bases, leaving 16 bases between them. The CDR3 sequence: CASTPSFGGYEQYF. CDR3 DNA sequence: TGTGCCAGCACCCCTAGTTTCGGAGGCTACGAGCAGTACTTC.

This clone was recorded only once. V gene TRBV5-5 combines with J gene TRBJ2-2; 14 nucleotides line up with TRBD2. The CDR3 is 18 amino acids. The trim removed 4 bases at V and 1 base at J, leaving 6 bases unmatched. Germline V gene lookup returns CDR1 SGHKS and CDR2 YYEKEE (reference sequence). The CDR3 sequence is CASSERTSGGWNTGELFF. CDR3 nucleotides: TGTGCCAGCAGCGAGAGGACTAGCGGGGGGTGGAACACCGGGGAGCTGTTTTTT. Using reference TRBV5-5 and TRBJ2-2 for the parts outside the CDR3, the full variable domain is DAGVTQSPTHLIKTRGQQVTLRCSPISGHKSVSWYQQVLGQGPQFIFQYYEKEERGRGNFPDRFSARQFPNYSSELNVNALLLGDSALYLCASSERTSGGWNTGELFFGEGSRLTVL.

The chain uses TRBV30 and TRBJ1-2; tentatively, D is TRBD1 (5 bases). Trimming shortened V by 4 bases and J by 8 bases, and 14 bases separated the two germline ends. From germline, CDR1 is GTSNPN and CDR2 SVGIG (reference sequence). This CDR3 is built from 12 residues. The CDR3 DNA is TGTGCCTGGACCCAGGGCCTGCGAGGCTACACCTTC. This translates into CAWTQGLRGYTF.

This clone was observed a handful of times. V and J are TRBV4-2 and TRBJ2-7, with 7 bases matching TRBD2. Germline values: CDR1 LGHNA, CDR2 YNFKEQ. With 0 bases clipped from V and 0 bases from J, the junction kept 5 bases outside the gene matches. The CDR3 extends over 16 amino acids. This chain's CDR3 is CASSQDPAGSSYEQYF. As DNA, the CDR3 is TGTGCCAGCAGCCAAGACCCAGCGGGAAGCTCCTACGAGCAGTACTTC.

The V and J genes are TRBV6-5 and TRBJ2-7; D might be TRBD2 (7 bases). Germline V CDR1 and CDR2: MNHEY, SVGAGI. The CDR3 contains 14 residues. V was clipped by 5 bases and J by 3 bases, with 14 bases between them. The CDR3 DNA reads as TGTGCCAGCAGTCACGAGGGGGGGGGCTACGAGCAGTACTTC. This gives the protein CASSHEGGGYEQYF.

This clone has a handful of counts. V gene TRBV6-5 combines with J gene TRBJ2-1, with D maybe TRBD1 (5 bases). Trimming shortened V by 6 bases and J by 0 bases, and 12 bases separated the two germline ends. The CDR3 runs to 15 residues. CDR1 MNHEY and CDR2 SVGAGI come from the germline V gene. The CDR3 DNA sequence: TGTGCCAGCAGCCCGTTCCAGGGCTCCTACAATGAGCAGTTCTTC. As protein: CASSPFQGSYNEQFF.

The rearrangement joins TRBV9 to TRBJ1-3; a possible D gene is TRBD1 (5 bases). Germline lookup yields CDR1 SGDLS and CDR2 YYNGEE. V was trimmed by 3 bases and J by 7 bases, leaving 5 bases between them. The CDR3 covers 11 residues. This chain's CDR3 is CASSEGNTIYF. As DNA, the CDR3 is TGTGCCAGCAGCGAGGGGAACACCATATATTTT.

V gene TRBV15 combines with J gene TRBJ2-1, with 7 nucleotides matching TRBD2. Germline values: CDR1 LNHNV, CDR2 YYDKDF (reference sequence). This CDR3 region has 18 residues. V shed 3 bases and J 0 bases; nucleotides not matched to a gene: 11. In nucleotides, the CDR3 is TGTGCCACCAGCAGCCAGACTAGCCGGCGAGGCTCCTACAATGAGCAGTTCTTC. Translated: CATSSQTSRRGSYNEQFF.

The V and J genes are TRBV4-1 and TRBJ1-1; tentative D call: TRBD1 (6 bases). V was trimmed by 4 bases and J by 0 bases, leaving 9 bases between them. The CDR3 length is 14 residues. Germline values: CDR1 MGHRA, CDR2 YSYEKL. In DNA, the CDR3 is TGCGCCAGCAGCCTGGACAGTATGAACACTGAAGCTTTCTTT. It codes for CASSLDSMNTEAFF.

On this clone: A junction boundary mismatches the germline segment, possibly from a read error. J is TRBJ2-3 and V is TRBV9, with 13 bases matching TRBD2. CDR1 SGDLS and CDR2 YYNGEE come from the germline V gene. The CDR3 length is 18 residues. This chain's CDR3 is CASSPPTSGRAPTNTQYF. The CDR3 DNA sequence: TGTGCCAGCAGCCCACCCACTAGCGGGAGGGCCCCCACAAATACGCAGTATTTT.

This chain uses TRBV11-2 with TRBJ1-2, with 9 bases aligning to TRBD1. The CDR3 has 14 amino acids. V dropped 3 bases and J dropped 4; count of bases not matched to a gene: 3. Germline CDR1 SGHAT, CDR2 FQNNGV. The CDR3 is CASSLGQGSYGYTF. CDR3 DNA: TGTGCCAGCAGCTTGGGACAGGGTAGCTATGGCTACACCTTC.

This sequence joins TRBV19 and TRBJ2-5; unclear D gene. Trimming shortened V by 0 bases and J by 0 bases, and 5 bases separated the two germline ends. From germline, CDR1 is LNHDA and CDR2 SQIVND (reference sequence). This CDR3 has 14 residues. The CDR3 nucleotides are TGTGCCAGTAGTATAGATCGGTACCAAGAGACCCAGTACTTC. Its protein product is CASSIDRYQETQYF.

This rearrangement joins TRBV7-9 to TRBJ1-1; maybe TRBD1 (5 bases). CDR1 and CDR2 from the germline V gene are SEHNR and FQNEAQ (reference sequence). Trimming stripped 4 bases from V and 11 bases from J, with 23 bases between. The CDR3 contains 15 residues. This CDR3 reads CASSYFPGLDDLAFF. CDR3 DNA sequence: TGTGCCAGCAGCTACTTCCCGGGACTCGATGACTTGGCTTTCTTT. Complete variable domain (other parts from reference TRBV7-9 and TRBJ1-1): DTGVSQNPRHKITKRGQNVTFRCDPISEHNRLYWYRQTLGQGPEFLTYFQNEAQLEKSRLLSDRFSAERPKGSFSTLEIQRTEQGDSAMYLCASSYFPGLDDLAFFGQGTRLTVV.

The rearrangement joins TRBV13 to TRBJ1-1, with D unresolved. Trimming took 0 bases from V and 4 from J, leaving 9 bases between them. The CDR3 length is 14 residues. Germline CDR1 and CDR2: PRHDT and FYEKMQ (reference sequence). The CDR3 region is CASSLGFSGTEAFF. Written as DNA, the CDR3 is TGTGCCAGCAGCTTAGGGTTTTCGGGCACTGAAGCTTTCTTT.